These 2 T cell receptor beta chains were all obtained from the same sample, sequenced in a study of T cells in Graves' hyperthyroidism and ophthalmopathy. RNA transcripts provided the source from which TCR beta CDR3 regions were amplified. During a first-round RT-PCR of the TCR CDR3, the HTBI primer set was used. One entry per CDR3 protein, called by TCRdb with MiXCR from the multiplex PCR reads. The sample has around 200,000 distinct CDR3 sequences; 15% to 20% are singletons. The sequenced material came from blood. The receptor source for this set is a man aged 35-49 years with Graves' hyperthyroidism.

Comment on this clonotype: This sequence may be a read error, since a much larger clone differs from it by one base. The rearrangement joins TRBV18 to TRBJ1-4, with D hard to call. The ends were cut back, 5 bases at V and 10 bases at J, with 11 bases in the middle. There are 12 residues in the CDR3. In germline, CDR1 is KGHSH, CDR2 LQKENI. As DNA, the CDR3 is TGTGCCAGCTCAAGCACCGGGGTAAAACTGTTTTTT. Protein: CASSSTGVKLFF.

At least ten counts were recorded for this clonotype. The chain carries TRBV7-2 and TRBJ1-1; TRBD1 might be the D (6 bases). The CDR3 totals 15 residues. V was clipped by 5 bases and J by 1 base, with 14 bases between them. Germline CDR1 SGHTA, CDR2 FQGNSA. CDR3 protein: CASSPRGPTNTEAFF. As DNA, the CDR3 is TGTGCCAGCAGCCCCAGGGGTCCCACGAACACTGAAGCTTTCTTT.